The present entry profiles one T cell receptor (beta chain) with its context. The antigen this receptor binds is unknown. Per-nucleotide qualities are absent, and no much larger clonotype sits a single base away. This sample was taken from a study of OX40 agonist ivuxolimab in advanced cancers. For the study in its entirety: The costimulatory receptor OX40 (CD134) was targeted by ivuxolimab, a fully human IgG2 agonistic monoclonal antibody. Intravenous ivuxolimab was administered to patients every 2 weeks at six dose levels: 0.01, 0.1, 0.3, 1.5, 3 and 10 mg/kg. The purpose of peripheral TCRbeta sequencing was to test whether ivuxolimab changed TCR sequence diversity and led to clonal T-cell expansion. Prior anti-PD-1, anti-PD-L1 or anti-CTLA-4 therapy was permitted, and checkpoint inhibitors had been received by under 50% of dose-escalation patients. The paper covers the monotherapy dose-escalation part of the phase I ivuxolimab trial, which included N of about 50 patients. Partial responses occurred in three dose-escalation patients, of whom one had hepatocellular carcinoma and two had cutaneous melanoma. In the dose-escalation cohort, 75% to 90% of patients were male, and the mean age was around 65 years with a range of about 23 to 79. Among the approximately 54 dose-escalation patients, 19 had hepatocellular carcinoma, approximately 15 melanoma, 9 renal cell carcinoma and 9 head and neck cancer.

Patients with a history of autoimmune disease or receiving systemic immunosuppression were excluded from the trial. In every dose cohort, peripheral blood was drawn for TCR sequencing at baseline, cycle 4 day 1, and cycle 7 day 1. Samples were obtained from an open-label, multicenter, first-in-human phase I dose-escalation trial of ivuxolimab. The trial enrolled adults with locally advanced or metastatic head and neck squamous cell, hepatocellular, melanoma or renal cell carcinoma. CD4+ and CD8+ T cells were sorted separately from peripheral blood before TCR sequencing. The full study reports these points: Low levels of normalized T-cell clonal expansion were also seen in some patients who did not respond. The antigen specificity of the clonally expanded peripheral T cells was not determined. In the 0.1-3.0 mg/kg groups, partial responders had among the lowest normalized peripheral clonal expansion, particularly in CD8+ T cells. After ivuxolimab, expanded clones were on average more numerous among CD8+ T cells than among CD4+ T cells. Clonal expansion of both CD4+ and CD8+ blood T cells was observed from baseline to week 6 at doses 0.1 to 3.0 mg/kg.

The CDR3 starts with the cysteine, ends with the phenylalanine, and has 14 residues. Only the CDR3 region is kept as DNA, spanning 42 bases read in frame from base 1. Deletion took 1 base off V and 2 bases off J, with a span of 9 bases between the germline ends. The CDR1 and CDR2 encoded by the germline V gene are MGHDK and SYGVNS. For sequencing of the TCRbeta CDR3 region, genomic DNA was extracted from the sorted cells. The immunoSEQ Assay was used to sequence the TCRbeta CDR3 regions. Sourced from immuneACCESS, this table was stored by TCRdb with only in-frame sequences that have V and J called. A share of the clones is absent; for the studies checked, an unresolved V gene accounts for under half, and the remainder has no known explanation. Here the sample has approximately 15,000 clones; around four fifths occur a single time. The ten biggest clones cover roughly 24% of the sample.

Recombination joined TRBV25-1 with TRBJ2-7; no confident D gene assignment can be made. The starting material was CD4+ or CD8+ T cells sorted from blood, obtained in a trial of the OX40 agonist ivuxolimab. The TCR was taken from an adult with an advanced solid tumor such as melanoma, head and neck, liver or kidney cancer. The encoded CDR3 is CASSESAGTYEQYF. Here is the DNA: TGTGCCAGCAGTGAATCGGCAGGAACCTACGAGCAGTACTTC.